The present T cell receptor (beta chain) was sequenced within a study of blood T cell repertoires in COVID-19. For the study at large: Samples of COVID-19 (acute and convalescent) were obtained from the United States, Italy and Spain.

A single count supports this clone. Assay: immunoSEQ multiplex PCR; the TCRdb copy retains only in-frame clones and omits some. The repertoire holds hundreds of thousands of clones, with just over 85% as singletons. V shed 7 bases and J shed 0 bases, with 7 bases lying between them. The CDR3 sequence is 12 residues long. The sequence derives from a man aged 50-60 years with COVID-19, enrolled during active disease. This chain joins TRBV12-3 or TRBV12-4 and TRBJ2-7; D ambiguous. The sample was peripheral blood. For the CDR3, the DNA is TGTGCCAGCACCACAAGCTCCTACGAGCAGTACTTC. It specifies CASTTSSYEQYF.